The present T cell receptor beta chain was sequenced within a study of early T cells in non-severe SARS-CoV-2 infection. Individual cDNA molecules were tagged with unique molecular identifiers, the study reported. TCRdb re-derived calls from the 5' RACE reads in MiXCR, one entry per CDR3 protein. The sample carries about 26,000 distinct CDR3 sequences, 4% to 6% recorded once. Material for sequencing was whole blood. The receptor was derived from an adult who was a healthcare worker with PCR-confirmed SARS-CoV-2 infection or an uninfected control (not recorded which).

The CDR3 DNA reads TGTGCCAGCAGTTATTTCACAGATACGCAGTATTTT. Translating it yields CASSYFTDTQYF. The J gene is TRBJ2-3, the V gene TRBV6-2 or TRBV6-3; no firm D call. The V end lost 3 bases, the J end lost 2 bases, and 3 bases lay between the germline ends. CDR1 and CDR2 from the germline V gene are MNHEY and SVGEGT. This CDR3 region has 12 residues.